This TCR beta chain appears in the sequencing data of a study of T cell responses to AZD1222 COVID-19 vaccine. Study-level points and caveats: Following two doses of AZD1222, Spike-specific TCR breadth and depth rose.

V lost 1 base to trimming and J lost 8 bases, with 14 bases between them. CDR1 and CDR2 (germline): LGHNA, YSLEER. The CDR3 length is 15 residues. Notes on this clone: No antigen is known for it.

Clones were sequenced by immunoSEQ multiplex PCR, and TCRdb holds only the in-frame ones, with some missing. The sample holds approximately 99,000 clones, more than 70% seen once. The chain uses TRBV4-3 and TRBJ1-4; maybe TRBD1 (6 bases). This material consisted of peripheral blood, taken on day 0 of AZD1222 vaccination. The TCR originated in an adult in good health. In DNA, the CDR3 is TGCGCCAGCAGCCAAGGATTCGGGGGGCCCGAAAAACTGTTTTTT. This codes for CASSQGFGGPEKLFF.